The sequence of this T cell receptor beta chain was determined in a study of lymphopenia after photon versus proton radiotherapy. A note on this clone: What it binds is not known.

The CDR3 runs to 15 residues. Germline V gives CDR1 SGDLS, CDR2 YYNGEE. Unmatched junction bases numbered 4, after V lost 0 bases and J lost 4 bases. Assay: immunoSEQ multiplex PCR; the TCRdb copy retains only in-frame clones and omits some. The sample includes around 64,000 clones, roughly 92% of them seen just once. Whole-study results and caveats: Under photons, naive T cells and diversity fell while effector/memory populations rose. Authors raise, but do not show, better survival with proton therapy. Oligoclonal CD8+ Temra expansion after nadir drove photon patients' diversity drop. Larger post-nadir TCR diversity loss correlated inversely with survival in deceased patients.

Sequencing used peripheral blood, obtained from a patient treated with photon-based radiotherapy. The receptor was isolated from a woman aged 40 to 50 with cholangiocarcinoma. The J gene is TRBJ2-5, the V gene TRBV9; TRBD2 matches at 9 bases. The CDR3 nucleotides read TGTGCCAGCAGCGTAGATCTAGCGGGATTAGAGACCCAGTACTTC. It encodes CASSVDLAGLETQYF.